This T cell receptor (beta chain) was found in a study of cytomegalovirus exposure and HLA in healthy donors. General study results and limits: In an earlier analysis, in 587 donors, most V segments appeared productive either ~90% or ~30% of the time. The study assumed roughly uniform donor sequencing depth for presence/absence analyses. The study put 160 or so TCR beta chains on its list as cytomegalovirus-associated.

Amplification used 60 Vbeta primers and 13 Jbeta primers. Clones were sequenced by immunoSEQ multiplex PCR, and TCRdb holds only the in-frame ones, with some missing. The table records around 140,000 clones, more than 75% of them present only once. This clone was seen only a few times. The antigen is undetermined. The CDR3 has 15 amino acids. Germline CDR1 SGHTA, CDR2 FQGNSA. Material: PBMCs. This TCR derives from a man aged 40-49 years in good health and CMV-seronegative. The rearrangement joins TRBV7-2 to TRBJ2-5; D is possibly TRBD2 (6 bases). Matching the DNA end better, TRBJ2-7 makes the J call doubtful. CDR3 coding DNA: TGTGCCAGCAGCCAGGGACTCCCGAACCCTTACGAGCAGTACTTC. It codes for CASSQGLPNPYEQYF.